These 27 T cell receptor beta chains came from one sample sequenced in a study of T cell repertoires in cytomegalovirus infection. From the reads, TCRdb called clonotypes with MiXCR, one entry per CDR3 protein. The sample lists approximately 500,000 distinct CDR3 sequences; 26% were seen once. Sequenced sample: PBMCs. These receptors all come from a human donor in good health (CMV status not recorded). Some clones in this sample may be carry-over from other donors' samples.

There are a few counts of this clonotype. V gene TRBV6-5 combines with J gene TRBJ2-7; 9 bases align to TRBD1. The CDR3 runs 13 residues. The J segment lost 5 bases and the V segment lost 8 bases, leaving 7 bases of the junction unmatched. Germline CDR1 MNHEY, CDR2 SVGAGI. CDR3 protein: CASRGTGFHEQYF. Written as DNA, the CDR3 is TGTGCCAGCCGTGGGACAGGGTTTCACGAGCAGTACTTC.

The V gene is TRBV7-9, the J gene TRBJ1-6, with TRBD1 matching 7 bases. This CDR3 is built from 13 residues. CDR1 SEHNR and CDR2 FQNEAQ come from the germline V gene (reference sequence). The V gene end was trimmed by 6 bases and the J gene end by 10 bases; junction bases not matched to a gene: 6. The CDR3 sequence is CASRNTGDSPLHF. Here the CDR3 DNA reads TGTGCCAGCAGAAATACAGGGGACTCACCCCTCCACTTT.

A few counts support this clonotype. The rearrangement uses TRBV2 and TRBJ2-7, with D hard to call. The CDR3 covers 14 residues. V lost 4 bases, J lost 0 bases, and 10 bases lay in between. Germline lookup yields CDR1 SNHLY and CDR2 FYNNEI. CDR3 DNA: TGTGCCAGCAGTGTAATGCGTCTCTCCTACGAGCAGTACTTC. It codes for CASSVMRLSYEQYF.

The chain couples TRBV14 to TRBJ2-1, with TRBD2 identical over 9 bases. This CDR3 is 13 amino acids long. V shed 3 bases and J 12 bases; nucleotides not matched to a gene: 6. The germline CDR1 and CDR2 sequences are SGHDN and FVKESK. CDR3 DNA sequence: TGTGCCAGCAGCCAGGTAGTAGCGGGAGCGCAGTTCTTC. Encoded protein: CASSQVVAGAQFF.

This clonotype was recorded at least ten times. The chain combines TRBV7-2 with TRBJ1-3; D gene unclear. The CDR3 contains 17 residues. The V end lost 0 bases, the J end lost 0 bases, and 12 bases lay between the germline ends. Germline V gene sequence: CDR1 SGHTA, CDR2 FQGNSA. The CDR3: CASSLAGSRLSGNTIYF. CDR3 coding DNA: TGTGCCAGCAGCTTAGCCGGCAGCCGTCTCTCTGGAAACACCATATATTTT.

This clonotype was picked up a small number of times. The chain recombines TRBV19 with TRBJ2-1; 7 bases fit TRBD2. The CDR3 has 11 residues. The V gene's germline CDR1 is LNHDA and CDR2 SQIVND (reference sequence). The ends lost 1 base at V and 14 bases at J; junction bases unmatched: 2. In DNA, the CDR3 is TGTGCCAGTAGTATAGGGACTAGTAAGTTCTTC. Translating gives CASSIGTSKFF.

This clonotype was counted at least ten times. This chain connects TRBV12-3 or TRBV12-4 to TRBJ2-5, with a possible D match to TRBD2 (5 bases). Trimming shortened V by 6 bases and J by 5 bases, and 7 bases separated the two germline ends. The CDR3 extends over 11 amino acids. The CDR3 coding sequence is TGTGCCAGCAGCTCGGGGGAGACCCAGTACTTC. This gives the protein CASSSGETQYF.

The sample holds a few counts of this clonotype. The chain uses TRBV5-6 and TRBJ2-7; a possible D gene is TRBD1 (5 bases). Trimming cost V 3 bases and J 2 bases, with 15 bases left between them. Germline V CDR1 and CDR2: SGHDT, YYEEEE. The CDR3 has 15 residues. CDR3 protein: CASSSLQAETYEQYF. The CDR3 DNA reads TGTGCCAGCAGCTCCCTACAGGCGGAAACCTACGAGCAGTACTTC.

This clonotype was seen a handful of times. This rearrangement joins TRBV2 to TRBJ2-3; D possibly corresponds to TRBD2 (6 bases). The CDR3 contains 14 residues. Trimming took 7 bases from V and 2 from J, leaving 13 bases between them. Germline CDR1 SNHLY, CDR2 FYNNEI. CDR3 DNA: TGTGCCAGCACCGGGACTTCTTTCACAGATACGCAGTATTTT. This codes for CASTGTSFTDTQYF.

A few counts support this clonotype. J is TRBJ1-5 and V is TRBV7-8; D is ambiguous. This CDR3 is built from 15 residues. The germline V gene encodes CDR1 SGHVS and CDR2 FQNEAQ. The ends were cut back, 4 bases at V and 0 bases at J, with 10 bases in the middle. The CDR3 DNA reads TGTGCCAGCAGCTCAAGTTTCCATAGCAATCAGCCCCAGCATTTT. Translating gives CASSSSFHSNQPQHF.

The J gene is TRBJ2-3, the V gene TRBV11-3; 13 positions match TRBD2. The germline V gene encodes CDR1 SGHNT and CDR2 YENEEA. V shed 5 bases and J 4 bases; nucleotides not matched to a gene: 9. This CDR3 contains 17 residues. In nucleotides, the CDR3 is TGTGCCAGCAGCACCCGGACTAGCGGGAGATCTTCAGATACGCAGTATTTT. Protein product: CASSTRTSGRSSDTQYF. The full variable domain, its missing parts supplied by reference TRBV11-3 and TRBJ2-3, is EAGVVQSPRYKIIEKKQPVAFWCNPISGHNTLYWYLQNLGQGPELLIRYENEEAVDDSQLPKDRFSAERLKGVDSTLKIQPAELGDSAVYLCASSTRTSGRSSDTQYFGPGTRLTVL.

This clonotype was detected ten times or more. The chain carries TRBV7-8 and TRBJ2-3; 10 positions agree with TRBD1. Losses at the gene ends were 6 bases for V and 4 bases for J; bases not matched to a gene: 7. Germline V CDR1 and CDR2: SGHVS, FQNEAQ. This CDR3 has 15 amino acids. CDR3 in amino acids: CASRRDRGRSDTQYF. CDR3 DNA sequence: TGTGCCAGCAGACGCGACAGGGGGCGGTCAGATACGCAGTATTTT.

The chain carries TRBV29-1 and TRBJ2-2; perhaps D is TRBD1 or TRBD2 (6 bases each). Germline V gene lookup returns CDR1 SQVTM and CDR2 ANQGSEA. The CDR3 sequence is 14 residues long. V dropped 4 bases and J dropped 2 bases, with 11 bases sitting between them. This CDR3 is CSVGGARNTGELFF. The DNA of the CDR3 is TGCAGCGTTGGGGGGGCTCGCAACACCGGGGAGCTGTTTTTT.

This chain links TRBV28 with TRBJ1-4, with 8 bases that match TRBD1. With V trimmed by 1 base and J by 1 base, 5 bases remained unmatched. The germline CDR1 and CDR2 sequences are MDHEN and SYDVKM. The CDR3 runs to 17 residues. The CDR3 spells CASSLFRGLGTNEKLFF. As DNA, the CDR3 is TGTGCCAGCAGTTTATTCAGGGGGCTTGGAACTAATGAAAAACTGTTTTTT.

This clonotype was counted many times. V is TRBV7-2 and J is TRBJ1-1; 8 bases agree with TRBD1. The CDR3 runs to 15 residues. V lost 4 bases and J lost 4; bases outside the gene matches: 8. CDR1 SGHTA and CDR2 FQGNSA come from the germline V gene. The CDR3 region has the DNA TGTGCCAGCAGCTCCACATCCGGGACAGGCACTGAAGCTTTCTTT. It translates to CASSSTSGTGTEAFF. Full variable domain (outside the CDR3, taken from reference TRBV7-2 and TRBJ1-1): GAGVSQSPSNKVTEKGKDVELRCDPISGHTALYWYRQSLGQGLEFLIYFQGNSAPDKSGLPSDRFSAERTGGSVSTLTIQRTQQEDSAVYLCASSSTSGTGTEAFFGQGTRLTVV.

This sequence joins TRBV6-2 or TRBV6-3 and TRBJ1-2; D ambiguous. Trimming removed 1 base from V and 4 bases from J, with 10 bases in between. Germline CDR1 reads MNHEY; CDR2 reads SVGEGT. This CDR3 contains 14 residues. The chain's CDR3 is CASSYWDGSYGYTF. The CDR3 nucleotides are TGTGCCAGCAGTTACTGGGATGGCAGCTATGGCTACACCTTC.

Many counts were recorded for this clonotype. The rearrangement joins TRBV7-8 to TRBJ2-5; 9 bases map to TRBD1. After removal of 5 bases from V and 6 bases from J, the junction contained 13 bases not matched to a gene. This CDR3 contains 16 residues. Germline lookup yields CDR1 SGHVS and CDR2 FQNEAQ. CDR3: CASSPLAGQGWKTQYF. As DNA, the CDR3 is TGTGCCAGCAGCCCCCTGGCAGGACAGGGGTGGAAGACCCAGTACTTC.

The V call is TRBV9, the J call TRBJ2-3; 7 positions match TRBD2. Losses at the gene ends were 3 bases for V and 4 bases for J; bases not matched to a gene: 11. The CDR3 spans 16 residues. Germline CDR1 is SGDLS and CDR2 is YYNGEE. Written as DNA, the CDR3 is TGTGCCAGCAGCGCCCGGCGCGGGAGTGGGTCAGATACGCAGTATTTT. Translation gives CASSARRGSGSDTQYF.

The chain joins TRBV27 to TRBJ2-3; D is possibly TRBD1 (6 bases). The V gene lost 4 bases and the J gene lost 7 bases, with 18 bases spanning the gap. The V gene's germline CDR1 is MNHEY and CDR2 SMNVEV (reference sequence). The CDR3 is 15 amino acids. The CDR3 region has the DNA TGTGCCAGCAGTTCAACTCGGGACACAGCCTATACGCAGTATTTT. Translated, it gives CASSSTRDTAYTQYF.

Ten or more counts support this clonotype. The CDR3 here is CASSRDRYTGELFF. CDR3 DNA: TGTGCCAGCAGCAGAGACAGATACACCGGGGAGCTGTTTTTT. The chain joins TRBV7-8 to TRBJ2-2, with D tentatively TRBD1 (5 bases). CDR1 is SGHVS, CDR2 FQNEAQ, per germline. V lost 5 bases and J 3 bases, leaving 10 bases between the germline ends. The CDR3 consists of 14 residues.

The sample holds a few counts of this clonotype. The chain joins TRBV19 to TRBJ1-1; D possibly corresponds to TRBD1 (6 bases). Germline-derived CDR1 and CDR2 are LNHDA and SQIVND (reference sequence). The CDR3 totals 15 residues. V shed 3 bases and J shed 1 base, with 12 bases lying between them. The CDR3 coding sequence is TGTGCCAGTAGTATCGCGAGGACAGAGAACACTGAAGCTTTCTTT. Translated: CASSIARTENTEAFF.

J is TRBJ2-3 and V is TRBV7-2, with TRBD2 matching over 8 bases. The CDR3 has 17 residues. Germline lookup yields CDR1 SGHTA and CDR2 FQGNSA. The J segment lost 1 base and the V segment lost 4 bases, leaving 10 bases of the junction unmatched. In DNA form, the CDR3 reads TGTGCCAGCAGCTACCGCAGGGCTAGCGGGCGCACAGATACGCAGTATTTT. Translation: CASSYRRASGRTDTQYF.

In this sample, this clonotype turned up a few times. The V call is TRBV6-5, the J call TRBJ1-2; 9 bases are shared with TRBD1. Per germline, CDR1 MNHEY and CDR2 SVGAGI. The CDR3 contains 15 residues. The ends lost 4 bases at V and 3 bases at J; junction bases unmatched: 6. CDR3 region: CASSSRTGAYYGYTF. The CDR3, as DNA: TGTGCCAGCAGTTCCCGGACAGGGGCCTACTATGGCTACACCTTC.

The V and J genes are TRBV4-1 and TRBJ2-7, with 13 bases fitting TRBD2. V lost 5 bases, J lost 3 bases, and 13 bases stayed unmatched. The CDR3 length is 18 residues. Germline values: CDR1 MGHRA, CDR2 YSYEKL. This chain's CDR3 is CASSFQLGLAGLSYEQYF. In nucleotides, the CDR3 is TGCGCCAGCAGCTTTCAGCTGGGACTAGCGGGACTTAGCTACGAGCAGTACTTC.

This clonotype was found a few times. This sequence joins TRBV7-9 and TRBJ2-5, with 7 bases aligning to TRBD2. The CDR3 is 15 amino acids. CDR1 and CDR2 from the germline V gene are SEHNR and FQNEAQ (reference sequence). V lost 2 bases to trimming and J lost 5 bases; unmatched junction nucleotides: 8. CDR3 bases: TGTGCCAGCAGCTTATTCGGCGGCGGGAGCGAGACCCAGTACTTC. This encodes CASSLFGGGSETQYF.

A word on this clonotype: One end of the junction varies from germline; a read error may be responsible. The gene calls are TRBV7-9 and TRBJ2-3; no definite D call. The length of the CDR3 is 14 residues. CDR1 and CDR2 (germline): SEHNR, FQNEAQ (reference sequence). The CDR3 nucleotides are TGTGCCAGCAGCCCTTCGACCAGTACAGATATGCAGTATTTT. Protein sequence: CASSPSTSTDMQYF.

Ten or more counts support this clonotype. The CDR3 is CASSFLAGVYIGRNEQFF. DNA for the CDR3: TGTGCCAGCAGCTTCCTAGCGGGAGTTTATATAGGAAGGAATGAGCAGTTCTTC. V usage is TRBV7-8 and J usage is TRBJ2-1; 10 bases match TRBD2. This CDR3 has 18 residues. Germline CDR1 reads SGHVS; CDR2 reads FQNEAQ. V lost 3 bases to trimming and J lost 7 bases; unmatched junction nucleotides: 15.